This passage covers 31 T cell receptor beta chains from one sample sequenced in a study of cytomegalovirus exposure and HLA in healthy donors. PCR employed 60 Vbeta and 13 Jbeta primers. Here immunoSEQ multiplex PCR was the method, and the copy in TCRdb shows in-frame clones only, minus some. The sample lists about 110,000 clones, roughly 82% seen once, with roughly 4% in the top ten. The sample was PBMCs. Receptors were obtained from a human donor in good health.

The chain uses TRBV18 and TRBJ2-5, with unresolved D. With the DNA end fitting TRBJ2-7 better, the J assignment may be wrong. Germline V gene sequence: CDR1 KGHSH, CDR2 LQKENI. CDR3 size: 12 residues. The CDR3 bases are TGTGCCAGCTCACCCACCTCCTACGAGCAGTACTTC. Translation gives CASSPTSYEQYF.

This clone has a handful of counts. The chain joins TRBV27 to TRBJ1-6; no clear D gene. The CDR3 sequence is 14 residues long. Germline V lookup: CDR1 MNHEY, CDR2 SMNVEV (reference sequence). V lost 5 bases, J lost 8 bases, and 13 bases lay in between. CDR3 residues: CASSPEAGDSPLHF. CDR3 coding DNA: TGTGCCAGCAGTCCCGAGGCCGGGGATTCACCCCTCCACTTT.

The chain couples TRBV5-1 to TRBJ2-1, with 15 bases identical to TRBD2. The CDR3 runs 16 residues. The V and J ends lost 3 bases and 5 bases, in that order; junction bases with no gene match: 3. Germline CDR1 reads SGHRS; CDR2 reads YFSETQ. CDR3 nucleotides: TGCGCCAGCAGCTGGGGACTAGCGGGAGGAGACAATGAGCAGTTCTTC. It translates to CASSWGLAGGDNEQFF. The full variable domain, rest sourced from reference TRBV5-1 and TRBJ2-1, is KAGVTQTPRYLIKTRGQQVTLSCSPISGHRSVSWYQQTPGQGLQFLFEYFSETQRNKGNFPGRFSGRQFSNSRSEMNVSTLELGDSALYLCASSWGLAGGDNEQFFGPGTRLTVL.

The chain employs TRBV5-4 and TRBJ2-5; weak D call: TRBD1 (6 bases). Germline V gene data show CDR1 as SGHNT and CDR2 as YYREEE (reference sequence). This CDR3 region has 13 residues. The ends were cut back, 4 bases at V and 5 bases at J, with 12 bases in the middle. CDR3 residues: CASSPQGWETQYF. The CDR3 nucleotides read TGTGCCAGCAGCCCTCAGGGGTGGGAGACCCAGTACTTC.

This clone was recorded once. This chain joins TRBV12-5 and TRBJ1-4, with D perhaps matching TRBD1 (6 bases). V lost 3 bases, J lost 5 bases, and 16 bases lay in between. Germline lookup yields CDR1 LGHNT and CDR2 FRNRAP. CDR3 length equals 16 residues. DNA of the CDR3: TGTGCTAGTGGTTTAGCACAGGGAAGGAGCAATGAAAAACTGTTTTTT. It codes for CASGLAQGRSNEKLFF. The full variable domain, its missing parts supplied by reference TRBV12-5 and TRBJ1-4, is DARVTQTPRHKVTEMGQEVTMRCQPILGHNTVFWYRQTMMQGLELLAYFRNRAPLDDSGMPKDRFSAEMPDATLATLKIQPSEPRDSAVYFCASGLAQGRSNEKLFFGSGTQLSVL.

The rearrangement joins TRBV9 to TRBJ2-1, with a weak D call TRBD1 (7 bases). Between the trimmed V and J ends, which lost 4 bases and 0 bases, there was a span of 11 bases. The CDR3 length is 15 residues. Germline V CDR1 and CDR2: SGDLS, YYNGEE. The CDR3 nucleotides are TGTGCCAGCAGCCCTCAGGGGGGCTCCTACAATGAGCAGTTCTTC. Translating it yields CASSPQGGSYNEQFF.

This clone was seen once. J is TRBJ2-2 and V is TRBV2, with TRBD1 identical over 7 bases. The germline gives CDR1 SNHLY, CDR2 FYNNEI. V trimming: 6 bases; J trimming: 7 bases; junction bases outside the gene matches: 5. This CDR3 is 13 amino acids long. CDR3 sequence reads: CASSAQGDGELFF. DNA of the CDR3: TGTGCCAGCAGCGCCCAGGGGGACGGGGAGCTGTTTTTT.

This clone came up a few times. The chain has TRBV19 and TRBJ2-2, with D possibly TRBD1 on 6 matching bases. The CDR3 runs to 16 residues. V dropped 2 bases and J dropped 4 bases, with 14 bases sitting between them. From germline, CDR1 is LNHDA and CDR2 SQIVND (reference sequence). The CDR3 DNA is TGTGCCAGTAGTATAAGTTTGGGGGCGCTCACCGGGGAGCTGTTTTTT. Protein product: CASSISLGALTGELFF.

The gene calls are TRBV15 and TRBJ2-7, with 9 bases lining up with TRBD2. This CDR3 contains 16 residues. V lost 3 bases to trimming and J lost 5 bases; unmatched junction nucleotides: 11. Germline lookup yields CDR1 LNHNV and CDR2 YYDKDF (reference sequence). CDR3 loop: CATSRAGGLAFDEQYF. CDR3 DNA sequence: TGTGCCACCAGCAGGGCAGGCGGACTAGCGTTCGACGAGCAGTACTTC.

The chain is built from TRBV27 and TRBJ1-6, with TRBD1 identical over 11 bases. The V gene's germline CDR1 is MNHEY and CDR2 SMNVEV (reference sequence). The CDR3 totals 16 residues. With V trimmed by 3 bases and J by 10 bases, 8 bases remained unmatched. For the CDR3, the DNA is TGTGCCAGCAGTTTTACGGCGGGACAGGGGGTCTCACCCCTCCACTTT. Protein product: CASSFTAGQGVSPLHF.

The sample holds a few counts of this clone. The chain couples TRBV15 to TRBJ2-7; TRBD1 is a possible D gene (5 bases). The CDR3 loop spans 14 amino acids. The germline V gene encodes CDR1 LNHNV and CDR2 YYDKDF (reference sequence). Trimming pared 3 bases from V and 3 bases from J, leaving 12 bases between. In nucleotides, the CDR3 is TGTGCCACCAGCAGCAGAAGGGGCATCTACGAGCAGTACTTC. Protein sequence: CATSSRRGIYEQYF.

This clone was detected a few times. This chain joins TRBV29-1 and TRBJ2-1; 8 nucleotides match TRBD1. The ends lost 6 bases at V and 2 bases at J; junction bases unmatched: 6. The CDR3 extends over 14 amino acids. Germline V CDR1 and CDR2: SQVTM, ANQGSEA. The CDR3 protein is CSVRQGQAYNEQFF. The DNA for the CDR3 is TGCAGCGTGAGGCAGGGACAGGCCTACAATGAGCAGTTCTTC.

The V gene is TRBV19, the J gene TRBJ1-1, with D uncertain. The CDR3 spans 13 residues. CDR1 and CDR2 from the germline V gene are LNHDA and SQIVND (reference sequence). Trimming left V 2 bases short and J 2 bases short, with 6 bases between. The CDR3 coding sequence is TGTGCCAGTAGTATACGACAAAACACTGAAGCTTTCTTT. Protein product: CASSIRQNTEAFF.

The chain couples TRBV7-8 to TRBJ1-1; D possibly corresponds to TRBD1 (6 bases). Germline V gene data show CDR1 as SGHVS and CDR2 as FQNEAQ. V lost 2 bases and J 2 bases, leaving 15 bases between the germline ends. The CDR3 is 16 residues long. CDR3 DNA: TGTGCCAGCAGCTTACGGTTCGGGACACTTAACACTGAAGCTTTCTTT. Its protein product is CASSLRFGTLNTEAFF.

The chain couples TRBV11-2 to TRBJ1-5; the D gene is possibly TRBD1 (6 bases). CDR3 length: 18 amino acids. Germline lookup yields CDR1 SGHAT and CDR2 FQNNGV. Deletions cut 1 base from V and 0 bases from J, with 16 bases between. The CDR3 DNA is TGTGCCAGCAGCTTAGTGGAAGGACAGACATATAGCAATCAGCCCCAGCATTTT. It yields the protein CASSLVEGQTYSNQPQHF.

The rearrangement uses TRBV18 and TRBJ2-1; 12 nucleotides align to TRBD2. Germline CDR1 reads KGHSH; CDR2 reads LQKENI. J gave up 6 bases and V 3 bases, and 3 bases lay outside the gene matches. This CDR3 contains 15 residues. CDR3 sequence (DNA): TGTGCCAGCTCACCGCCGGGACTAGCGGGCAATGAGCAGTTCTTC. Its translation is CASSPPGLAGNEQFF. Drawing the rest from reference TRBV18 and TRBJ2-1, the complete variable domain is NAGVMQNPRHLVRRRGQEARLRCSPMKGHSHVYWYRQLPEEGLKFMVYLQKENIIDESGMPKERFSAEFPKEGPSILRIQQVVRGDSAAYFCASSPPGLAGNEQFFGPGTRLTVL.

Only a few counts were recorded for this clone. The chain combines TRBV5-1 with TRBJ1-2; 8 bases are shared with TRBD1. CDR3 length: 19 residues. Germline V lookup: CDR1 SGHRS, CDR2 YFSETQ. V dropped 0 bases and J dropped 4; count of bases not matched to a gene: 17. CDR3 in amino acids: CASSLVTGTGPQKGYGYTF. The CDR3 bases are TGCGCCAGCAGCTTGGTGACCGGGACAGGCCCTCAGAAGGGCTATGGCTACACCTTC.

The rearrangement links TRBV18 to TRBJ1-2, with 9 bases aligning to TRBD1. CDR1 KGHSH and CDR2 LQKENI come from the germline V gene. V trimming: 3 bases; J trimming: 5 bases; junction bases outside the gene matches: 7. This CDR3 is built from 15 residues. CDR3 protein: CASSPGTGPEYGYTF. In nucleotides, the CDR3 is TGTGCCAGCTCACCCGGGACAGGGCCAGAGTATGGCTACACCTTC.

This clone turned up a few times. The CDR3 loop reads CASSLSLLQGEDTQYF. CDR3 sequence (DNA): TGTGCCAGCAGCTTATCCCTTCTACAGGGGGAAGATACGCAGTATTTT. The rearrangement uses TRBV7-7 and TRBJ2-3, with 8 bases that match TRBD1. The CDR3 runs 16 residues. V was clipped by 2 bases and J by 5 bases; unmatched bases: 9. Germline V gene sequence: CDR1 SSHAT, CDR2 FNYEAQ (reference sequence).

The chain links TRBV19 to TRBJ2-2; D ambiguous. V lost 5 bases and J lost 5, with 15 bases in between. CDR3 size: 15 residues. Germline V CDR1 and CDR2: LNHDA, SQIVND (reference sequence). The CDR3 DNA follows: TGTGCCAGTAGTGGCCGGCCTCCCGGGACCGGGGAGCTGTTTTTT. Protein: CASSGRPPGTGELFF.

The chain joins TRBV5-1 to TRBJ2-6; 12 bases are a match to TRBD1. CDR1 and CDR2 (germline): SGHRS, YFSETQ. The trim removed 3 bases at V and 2 bases at J, leaving 12 bases unmatched. This CDR3 is built from 20 residues. CDR3: CASSWALSGQGAAGANVLTF. The DNA for the CDR3 is TGCGCCAGCAGCTGGGCTTTATCGGGACAGGGGGCAGCTGGGGCCAACGTCCTGACTTTC. The entire variable domain, with the rest obtained from reference TRBV5-1 and TRBJ2-6, is as follows: KAGVTQTPRYLIKTRGQQVTLSCSPISGHRSVSWYQQTPGQGLQFLFEYFSETQRNKGNFPGRFSGRQFSNSRSEMNVSTLELGDSALYLCASSWALSGQGAAGANVLTFGAGSRLTVL.

The gene calls are TRBV7-9 and TRBJ2-7, with 13 positions matching TRBD2. Losses at the gene ends were 0 bases for V and 7 bases for J; bases not matched to a gene: 9. Germline lookup yields CDR1 SEHNR and CDR2 FQNEAQ (reference sequence). The CDR3 extends over 17 amino acids. This CDR3 reads CASSLALGLAGAQEQYF. The CDR3 nucleotides are TGTGCCAGCAGCTTAGCTCTCGGACTAGCGGGAGCTCAAGAGCAGTACTTC.

The CDR3 region is CASSPRGEGHEQYF. The CDR3, as DNA: TGCGCCAGCAGCCCCCGAGGAGAGGGTCACGAGCAGTACTTC. The chain combines TRBV5-1 with TRBJ2-7, with TRBD2 as a possible D gene (5 bases). This CDR3 region has 14 residues. V lost 4 bases and J 5 bases, leaving 16 bases between the germline ends. Germline V CDR1 and CDR2: SGHRS, YFSETQ.

The CDR3 bases are TGCGCCAGCCGCTCCGGGACAGGGTTCGGGATAAACACTGAAGCTTTCTTT. Its protein product is CASRSGTGFGINTEAFF. The chain recombines TRBV5-1 with TRBJ1-1, with 9 nucleotides matching TRBD1. The germline V gene has CDR1 SGHRS and CDR2 YFSETQ. The CDR3 covers 17 residues. Trimming took 7 bases from V and 2 from J; bases not matched to a gene: 15.

The chain couples TRBV6-1 to TRBJ2-5, with TRBD1 matching 10 bases. The CDR3 sequence is 20 residues long. Germline CDR1 is MNHNS and CDR2 is SASEGT. V lost 3 bases to trimming and J lost 0 bases; unmatched junction nucleotides: 16. CDR3: CASSEKVLGQGLSYQETQYF. DNA of the CDR3: TGTGCCAGCAGTGAGAAGGTGTTGGGACAGGGGCTCTCGTACCAAGAGACCCAGTACTTC.

The table lists this clone with a few counts. CDR3 bases: TGTGCCAGTAGCCCGGACAGGGGGAACACTGAAGCTTTCTTT. Translation: CASSPDRGNTEAFF. The chain couples TRBV19 to TRBJ1-1, with TRBD1 identical over 9 bases. Trimming removed 6 bases from V and 1 base from J; junction bases left unmatched: 3. The CDR3 loop spans 14 amino acids. Germline V lookup: CDR1 LNHDA, CDR2 SQIVND (reference sequence).

This clone appeared a few times. V and J are TRBV7-5 and TRBJ1-1; no DNA check was done on the table's D call, TRBD1. TRBV7-5 is a recognized pseudogene. CDR3 size: 14 residues. The CDR3 DNA sequence: TGTGCCAGAAGTTCACAGGGTCCGGCGTTCCGGGCTTTCTTT. Protein product: CARSSQGPAFRAFF.

This clone was counted between two and nine times. The J gene is TRBJ2-2, the V gene TRBV5-1; TRBD1 aligns across 9 bases. Germline loops: CDR1 SGHRS, CDR2 YFSETQ. The CDR3 runs to 15 residues. The V segment lost 3 bases and the J segment 4 bases; nucleotides outside the gene matches: 4. The CDR3 nucleotides are TGCGCCAGCAGCTCTCAGACAGGGGGCACCGGGGAGCTGTTTTTT. Amino acid sequence: CASSSQTGGTGELFF.

This clone was counted only a few times. CDR3 sequence reads: CASSVRRESANTQYF. The DNA for the CDR3 is TGTGCCAGCAGTGTCCGGCGGGAGAGCGCGAATACGCAGTATTTT. This rearrangement joins TRBV2 to TRBJ2-3; 7 nucleotides align to TRBD2. The CDR3 has 15 amino acids. The germline V gene encodes CDR1 SNHLY and CDR2 FYNNEI. After removal of 4 bases from V and 7 bases from J, the junction contained 11 bases not matched to a gene.

CDR3 region: CASSLRTSGSSYEQYF. The CDR3 DNA follows: TGTGCCAGCAGCCTCAGGACTAGCGGAAGCTCCTACGAGCAGTACTTC. This chain links TRBV7-6 with TRBJ2-5; 10 bases agree with TRBD2. The J call may be faulty, since TRBJ2-7 better matches the DNA end. The V gene's germline CDR1 is SGHVS and CDR2 FNYEAQ. The CDR3 length is 16 residues.

This chain connects TRBV5-1 to TRBJ2-3; TRBD2 matches at 9 bases. V was clipped by 2 bases and J by 1 base; unmatched bases: 11. Looked up from germline, CDR1 is SGHRS and CDR2 is YFSETQ. This CDR3 is 18 amino acids long. CDR3 sequence (DNA): TGCGCCAGCAGCTTTGCCAGCGGGAGGTCGACTGGCACAGATACGCAGTATTTT. The encoded protein is CASSFASGRSTGTDTQYF.